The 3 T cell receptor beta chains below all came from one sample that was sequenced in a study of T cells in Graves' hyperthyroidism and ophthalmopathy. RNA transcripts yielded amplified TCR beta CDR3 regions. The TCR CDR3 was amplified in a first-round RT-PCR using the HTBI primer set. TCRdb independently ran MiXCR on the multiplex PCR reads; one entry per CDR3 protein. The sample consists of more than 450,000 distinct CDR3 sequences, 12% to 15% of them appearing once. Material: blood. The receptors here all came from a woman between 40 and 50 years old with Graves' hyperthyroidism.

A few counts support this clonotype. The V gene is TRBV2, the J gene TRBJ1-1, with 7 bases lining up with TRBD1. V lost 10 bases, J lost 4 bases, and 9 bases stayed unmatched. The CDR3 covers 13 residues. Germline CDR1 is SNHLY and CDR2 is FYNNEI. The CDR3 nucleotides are TGTGCCAACCGACAGGGCTGGGCCACTGAAGCTTTCTTT. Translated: CANRQGWATEAFF.

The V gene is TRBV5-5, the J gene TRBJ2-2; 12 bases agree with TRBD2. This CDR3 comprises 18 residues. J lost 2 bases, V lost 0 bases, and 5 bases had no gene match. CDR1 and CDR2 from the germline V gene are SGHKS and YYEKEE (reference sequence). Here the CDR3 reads CASSLGGLAGKNTGELFF. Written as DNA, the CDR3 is TGTGCCAGCAGCTTGGGAGGACTAGCGGGAAAAAACACCGGGGAGCTGTTTTTT.

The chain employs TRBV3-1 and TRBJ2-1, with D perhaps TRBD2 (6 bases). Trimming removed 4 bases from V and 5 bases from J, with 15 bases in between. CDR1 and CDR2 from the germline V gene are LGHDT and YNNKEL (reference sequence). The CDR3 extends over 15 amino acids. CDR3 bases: TGTGCCAGCAGCCCGGCCGGAGGCGGGGACAATGAGCAGTTCTTC. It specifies CASSPAGGGDNEQFF.